This TCR beta chain was documented in a study of beta chain features in type 1 diabetes. Study results and caveats: Junctions at VDJ sites from type 1 diabetes patients had fewer insertions and more deletions. In every one of the four CD4+ subsets, TCRB CDR3s were moderately but significantly shorter in Type 1 diabetes patients.

The CDR3 spans 13 residues. Trimming took off 0 bases at V and 7 bases at J, with 12 bases between the two ends. From germline, CDR1 is GTSNPN and CDR2 SVGIG (reference sequence). Expressed TCRB transcripts got sequenced, as all isolated RNA was reverse transcribed. Repertoires were generated with immunoSEQ multiplex PCR, while TCRdb's copy carries only in-frame clones and drops some. The sample shows about 230,000 clones, roughly 16% of them seen only once. Notes on this clone: The antigen is not known.

This TCR was sampled from a man younger than 45 with type 1 diabetes. The chain is built from TRBV30 and TRBJ1-1; D is uncertain. Sequenced input: naive CD4+ T cells from blood. CDR3 sequence: CAWSVSYNFEAFF. The CDR3 DNA reads TGTGCCTGGAGTGTAAGTTATAATTTTGAAGCTTTCTTT.